Each of the 4 T cell receptor beta chains below was sequenced from the same sample in a study of identical twins. TCRdb reprocessed the 5' RACE reads via MiXCR and lists one record per CDR3 protein. The sample yields hundreds of thousands of distinct CDR3 sequences, about 20% seen once. This sample also belongs to another study, concerning T cells expressing NK-cell markers.

The sequenced material came from PBMCs. These receptors originate from a woman aged 18-35 years in good health.

The sample holds a few counts of this clonotype. The chain combines TRBV13 with TRBJ2-7; D is perhaps TRBD1 or TRBD2 (5 bases each). The CDR3 is made up of 15 amino acids. Germline V gene lookup returns CDR1 PRHDT and CDR2 FYEKMQ (reference sequence). With 5 bases removed from V and 7 bases from J, the gap between germline ends came to 21 bases. The CDR3 loop is CASSAGDLTLGEQYF. The CDR3 DNA follows: TGTGCCAGCAGCGCCGGGGACCTAACCCTGGGGGAGCAGTACTTC.

This sequence joins TRBV2 and TRBJ2-2; D possibly corresponds to TRBD2 (7 bases). Germline values: CDR1 SNHLY, CDR2 FYNNEI. The CDR3 extends over 16 amino acids. V was clipped by 3 bases and J by 1 base, with 12 bases between them. The CDR3 reads CASSDLRGQNTGELFF. CDR3 coding DNA: TGTGCCAGCAGTGATCTGCGGGGGCAGAACACCGGGGAGCTGTTTTTT.

The gene calls are TRBV4-1 and TRBJ1-1; tentatively, D is TRBD1 (5 bases). V lost 1 base and J lost 2, with 11 bases in between. The CDR3 is 15 amino acids. CDR1 MGHRA and CDR2 YSYEKL come from the germline V gene. The DNA for the CDR3 is TGCGCCAGCAGCCAAGTACCGGGGACCAACACTGAAGCTTTCTTT. Amino acid sequence: CASSQVPGTNTEAFF.

This clonotype was counted many times. J is TRBJ2-1 and V is TRBV4-3; D assignment may be TRBD1 or TRBD2 (5 bases each). In germline, CDR1 is LGHNA, CDR2 YSLEER. The CDR3 extends over 15 amino acids. The ends were cut back, 3 bases at V and 7 bases at J, with 16 bases in the middle. CDR3 amino acids: CASSHEGVGGNEQFF. Here the CDR3 DNA reads TGCGCCAGCAGCCACGAGGGAGTTGGGGGAAATGAGCAGTTCTTC.